A single sample is the source of the 23 T cell receptor beta chains below, sequenced in a study of blood T cell repertoires in COVID-19. Only in-frame clones appear in the TCRdb table, and some are missing; sequencing was by immunoSEQ multiplex PCR. The sample lists over 300,000 clones, around 92% seen once, with nearly 6.5% in the top ten. The sample was peripheral blood. The receptors were gathered from a young man who had recovered from COVID-19.

V usage is TRBV2 and J usage is TRBJ2-5, with D unclear. V was clipped by 7 bases and J by 5 bases, with 8 bases between them. CDR3 length: 11 amino acids. Germline V lookup: CDR1 SNHLY, CDR2 FYNNEI. The CDR3 DNA is TGTGCCAGCACCCACACGGAGACCCAGTACTTC. Amino acids: CASTHTETQYF.

This rearrangement joins TRBV6-2 or TRBV6-3 to TRBJ2-3, with TRBD2 as a possible D gene (5 bases). Germline-derived CDR1 and CDR2 are MNHEY and SVGEGT. Trimming cost V 6 bases and J 8 bases, with 12 bases left between them. The CDR3 is 12 amino acids. The CDR3 loop is CASSVDGVTQYF. The CDR3 DNA follows: TGTGCCAGCAGCGTGGACGGGGTTACGCAGTATTTT.

This chain links TRBV7-3 with TRBJ2-3; D is uncertain. The V and J ends lost 5 bases and 2 bases respectively, with 8 bases between them. The CDR3 totals 13 residues. Germline V CDR1 and CDR2: SGHTA, FQGTGA. Here the CDR3 reads CASSQLPTDTQYF. In nucleotides, the CDR3 is TGTGCCAGCAGCCAACTCCCCACAGATACGCAGTATTTT.

Regarding this clone: Mismatch with germline at one junction end may stem from a read error. The V and J genes are TRBV4-2 and TRBJ2-2, with TRBD1 matching over 7 bases. From germline, CDR1 is LGHNA and CDR2 YNFKEQ. CDR3 length: 16 residues. As DNA, the CDR3 is TGTGCCAGCAGCCAAGATCAGACAGGGAACCCCGGGGAGCTGTTTTTT. Its protein is CASSQDQTGNPGELFF.

The rearrangement links TRBV11-1 to TRBJ2-7, with 10 nucleotides matching TRBD2. The trim removed 1 base at V and 2 bases at J, leaving 5 bases unmatched. The CDR3 consists of 16 residues. CDR1 is SGHAT and CDR2 is FQDESV in the germline V gene (reference sequence). The CDR3 spells CASSLGLAGAPYEQYF. The CDR3 DNA sequence: TGTGCCAGCAGCTTAGGTCTAGCGGGGGCCCCCTACGAGCAGTACTTC.

The rearrangement links TRBV2 to TRBJ2-3, with 15 positions matching TRBD2. Germline V gene lookup returns CDR1 SNHLY and CDR2 FYNNEI. The V and J ends lost 5 bases and 4 bases, in that order; junction bases with no gene match: 4. The CDR3 totals 16 residues. CDR3 amino acids: CASSRTSGGAADTQYF. CDR3 in DNA: TGTGCCAGCAGTCGGACTAGCGGGGGGGCCGCAGATACGCAGTATTTT.

The chain recombines TRBV7-2 with TRBJ1-5, with D unresolved. This CDR3 has 13 amino acids. Germline values: CDR1 SGHTA, CDR2 FQGNSA. V dropped 3 bases and J dropped 7 bases, with 10 bases sitting between them. CDR3 loop: CASSFEHRQPQHF. CDR3 bases: TGTGCCAGCAGCTTTGAGCACAGACAGCCCCAGCATTTT.

The chain links TRBV18 to TRBJ2-1, with TRBD2 identical over 13 bases. Germline V gene data show CDR1 as KGHSH and CDR2 as LQKENI. V lost 6 bases and J lost 3; bases outside the gene matches: 14. The CDR3 length is 19 residues. CDR3 sequence (DNA): TGTGCCAGCTCTCTCCACCCTACTAGCGGGGGGGGGTTCTACAATGAGCAGTTCTTC. Translating gives CASSLHPTSGGGFYNEQFF. Supplemented by reference TRBV18 and TRBJ2-1, the full variable domain reads NAGVMQNPRHLVRRRGQEARLRCSPMKGHSHVYWYRQLPEEGLKFMVYLQKENIIDESGMPKERFSAEFPKEGPSILRIQQVVRGDSAAYFCASSLHPTSGGGFYNEQFFGPGTRLTVL.

The chain is built from TRBV7-9 and TRBJ1-1; 7 bases fit TRBD1. This CDR3 spans 15 amino acids. The junction had 6 bases not matched to a gene; V was cut back by 5 bases and J by 0 bases. CDR1 SEHNR and CDR2 FQNEAQ come from the germline V gene (reference sequence). The CDR3 DNA follows: TGTGCCAGCAGCGTTACAGGGGCGCTGAACACTGAAGCTTTCTTT. The encoded protein is CASSVTGALNTEAFF.

This CDR3 reads CASTDQGGGELFF. CDR3 bases: TGTGCCAGCACCGACCAGGGGGGCGGGGAGCTGTTTTTT. V and J are TRBV6-5 and TRBJ2-2; possibly TRBD1 for D (7 bases). The CDR3 runs to 13 residues. Germline CDR1 is MNHEY and CDR2 is SVGAGI. Trimming cost V 7 bases and J 7 bases, with 13 bases left between them.

The gene calls are TRBV5-1 and TRBJ1-1; 9 bases fit TRBD1. With 4 bases clipped from V and 2 bases from J, the junction kept 6 bases outside the gene matches. This CDR3 region has 15 residues. CDR1 is SGHRS and CDR2 is YFSETQ in the germline V gene. The CDR3 DNA reads TGCGCCAGCAGCACCGGACAGGGGACAAACACTGAAGCTTTCTTT. This translates into CASSTGQGTNTEAFF.

This chain joins TRBV7-3 and TRBJ2-7; D is perhaps TRBD1 (7 bases). The CDR3 totals 14 residues. V was pared by 2 bases and J by 2 bases, with 10 bases between. Germline assignment: CDR1 SGHTA and CDR2 FQGTGA. CDR3 DNA: TGTGCCAGCAGCTTAGGAGGGGGCACCTACGAGCAGTACTTC. Protein sequence: CASSLGGGTYEQYF.

This chain joins TRBV5-1 and TRBJ2-7, with 7 bases lining up with TRBD1. The CDR3 sequence is 14 residues long. Germline loops: CDR1 SGHRS, CDR2 YFSETQ. The V and J ends lost 6 bases and 2 bases, in that order; junction bases with no gene match: 8. CDR3: CASTRGSSTYEQYF. CDR3 DNA sequence: TGCGCCAGCACCAGGGGGAGCTCGACCTACGAGCAGTACTTC.

The J gene is TRBJ2-7, the V gene TRBV4-1; 9 bases are a match to TRBD1. J lost 7 bases, V lost 0 bases, and 7 bases had no gene match. Germline CDR1 is MGHRA and CDR2 is YSYEKL. The CDR3 totals 15 residues. The CDR3: CASSQDGQGSREQYF. CDR3 bases: TGCGCCAGCAGCCAAGATGGACAGGGGAGTCGGGAGCAGTACTTC.

V usage is TRBV7-9 and J usage is TRBJ1-5; TRBD1 matches at 8 bases. This CDR3 is built from 16 residues. V lost 5 bases and J lost 5; bases outside the gene matches: 11. Germline loops: CDR1 SEHNR, CDR2 FQNEAQ (reference sequence). The CDR3 sequence: CASSMSRTGKDQPQHF. The CDR3 DNA sequence: TGTGCCAGCAGCATGAGCAGGACAGGGAAGGATCAGCCCCAGCATTTT.

This rearrangement joins TRBV7-8 to TRBJ2-7; perhaps TRBD2 as D (7 bases). V lost 5 bases and J lost 1, with 12 bases in between. CDR1 is SGHVS, CDR2 FQNEAQ, per germline. This CDR3 has 14 residues. This CDR3 reads CASSPRGGSYEQYF. The CDR3 DNA is TGTGCCAGCAGCCCTAGGGGGGGTTCCTACGAGCAGTACTTC.

V gene TRBV6-5 combines with J gene TRBJ2-7, with 7 bases that match TRBD1. The V and J ends lost 2 bases and 6 bases, in that order; junction bases with no gene match: 7. CDR1 is MNHEY and CDR2 is SVGAGI in the germline V gene. This CDR3 contains 14 residues. The CDR3 nucleotides are TGTGCCAGCAGTTACGGTTTAGGGGGCGGCGAGCAGTACTTC. This gives the protein CASSYGLGGGEQYF.

The chain combines TRBV27 with TRBJ1-1, with D perhaps TRBD1 (6 bases). This CDR3 region has 17 residues. Trimming removed 2 bases from V and 3 bases from J, with 19 bases in between. Germline CDR1 and CDR2: MNHEY and SMNVEV (reference sequence). The CDR3 nucleotides read TGTGCCAGCAGTTTAAACAGGGTTCTCCGGGGGGACACTGAAGCTTTCTTT. It is translated as CASSLNRVLRGDTEAFF.

The chain recombines TRBV9 with TRBJ2-7, with D possibly TRBD1 on 5 matching bases. The V and J ends lost 0 bases and 2 bases respectively, with 12 bases between them. This CDR3 comprises 15 residues. Germline assignment: CDR1 SGDLS and CDR2 YYNGEE. The CDR3 region is CASSVAADRTYEQYF. In nucleotides, the CDR3 is TGTGCCAGCAGCGTAGCAGCCGACAGAACCTACGAGCAGTACTTC.

The J gene is TRBJ1-1, the V gene TRBV19, with 10 positions matching TRBD1. The germline gives CDR1 LNHDA, CDR2 SQIVND (reference sequence). The CDR3 has 16 amino acids. J lost 7 bases, V lost 10 bases, and 18 bases had no gene match. The CDR3 loop reads CATKSTPGQGHIEAFF. The CDR3 DNA reads as TGTGCCACAAAATCAACTCCGGGACAGGGGCATATTGAAGCTTTCTTT.

This clone was detected a few times. The chain uses TRBV4-1 and TRBJ2-2, with 11 bases identical to TRBD2. CDR3 length: 16 amino acids. CDR1 and CDR2 (germline): MGHRA, YSYEKL. Germline trimming cut 3 bases from V and 7 bases from J; bases unmatched to any gene: 7. CDR3 in amino acids: CASSQGLAGGVGELFF. CDR3 sequence (DNA): TGCGCCAGCAGCCAGGGTCTAGCGGGGGGTGTCGGGGAGCTGTTTTTT.

This chain joins TRBV29-1 and TRBJ2-1; D tentatively reads TRBD1 or TRBD2 (6 bases each). Germline CDR1 reads SQVTM; CDR2 reads ANQGSEA. The CDR3 length is 15 residues. V shed 7 bases and J shed 7 bases, with 23 bases lying between them. DNA of the CDR3: TGCAGCGCTGAGGGGGACTCCAGGGCCCCGAATGAGCAGTTCTTC. Translated, it gives CSAEGDSRAPNEQFF.

This chain uses TRBV18 with TRBJ1-2, with TRBD1 matching over 7 bases. This CDR3 is 15 amino acids long. The trim removed 4 bases at V and 6 bases at J, leaving 11 bases unmatched. The V gene's germline CDR1 is KGHSH and CDR2 LQKENI. The chain's CDR3 is CASSRDRVFSDGYTF. Here the CDR3 DNA reads TGTGCCAGCTCACGTGACAGGGTTTTTTCTGATGGCTACACCTTC. Looking up the rest from reference TRBV18 and TRBJ1-2 gives the full variable domain: NAGVMQNPRHLVRRRGQEARLRCSPMKGHSHVYWYRQLPEEGLKFMVYLQKENIIDESGMPKERFSAEFPKEGPSILRIQQVVRGDSAAYFCASSRDRVFSDGYTFGSGTRLTVV.